This is a list of T cell receptor beta chains from one sample in a study of T cell responses to AZD1222 COVID-19 vaccine. Data came from immunoSEQ multiplex PCR; TCRdb stores just in-frame clones and leaves some out. The sample has 150,000 or so clones, more than 75% seen once. Material: peripheral blood, obtained on day 0 of MenACWY control vaccination. Receptors originate from an adult in good health. The CDR3 runs from the conserved cysteine through the conserved F or W. The D gene is left open where the match is weak. The size of a clone is reported for some rows only, either as once, few or many, or as a class for expanded clones.

D gene: TRBD1; clone size: NA; J gene: TRBJ2-4; V gene: TRBV5-1; CDR3 protein: CASTDRENIQYF; CDR3 DNA: TGCGCCAGCACCGACAGGGAAAACATTCAGTACTTC
D gene: TRBD1; clone size: once; J gene: TRBJ1-3; V gene: TRBV3-1/TRBV3-2; CDR3 protein: CASSTDRGNTIYF; CDR3 DNA: TGTGCCAGCAGCACGGACAGGGGAAACACCATATATTTT
D gene: NA; clone size: NA; J gene: TRBJ1-2; V gene: TRBV9; CDR3 protein: CASSATGGSGYGYTF; CDR3 DNA: TGTGCCAGCAGCGCGACTGGGGGAAGTGGCTATGGCTACACCTTC
D gene: NA; clone size: NA; J gene: TRBJ1-1; V gene: TRBV5-6; CDR3 protein: CASSLGRDTEAFF; CDR3 DNA: TGTGCCAGCAGCTTAGGGAGGGACACTGAAGCTTTCTTT
D gene: NA; clone size: NA; J gene: TRBJ1-6; V gene: TRBV4-1; CDR3 protein: CASSQGTAGNSPLHF; CDR3 DNA: TGCGCCAGCAGCCAGGGAACAGCCGGTAATTCACCCCTCCACTTT
D gene: TRBD1; clone size: NA; J gene: TRBJ2-2; V gene: TRBV5-1; CDR3 protein: CASSWDRGRTGELFF; CDR3 DNA: TGCGCCAGCAGCTGGGACAGGGGGCGCACCGGGGAGCTGTTTTTT
D gene: NA; clone size: once; J gene: TRBJ2-1; V gene: TRBV7-6; CDR3 protein: CASSSSPEQFF; CDR3 DNA: TGTGCCAGCAGCTCCTCTCCTGAGCAGTTCTTC
D gene: NA; clone size: NA; J gene: TRBJ1-5; V gene: TRBV12-3/TRBV12-4; CDR3 protein: CASSLLRNQPQHF; CDR3 DNA: TGTGCCAGCAGTTTATTAAGGAATCAGCCCCAGCATTTT
D gene: TRBD1; clone size: NA; J gene: TRBJ1-1; V gene: TRBV10-1; CDR3 protein: CASSPRTGMNTEAFF; CDR3 DNA: TGCGCCAGCAGTCCCCGGACAGGGATGAACACTGAAGCTTTCTTT
D gene: NA; clone size: NA; J gene: TRBJ1-2; V gene: TRBV6-1; CDR3 protein: CASSEQVYGYTF; CDR3 DNA: TGTGCCAGCAGTGAACAGGTCTATGGCTACACCTTC
D gene: NA; clone size: NA; J gene: TRBJ1-4; V gene: TRBV3-1/TRBV3-2; CDR3 protein: CASSQAQIGGEKLFF; CDR3 DNA: TGTGCCAGCAGCCAAGCCCAGATCGGGGGTGAAAAACTGTTTTTT
D gene: TRBD1; clone size: NA; J gene: TRBJ2-4; V gene: TRBV28; CDR3 protein: CASKPGQGVSAKNIQYF; CDR3 DNA: TGTGCCAGCAAACCGGGACAGGGGGTTTCTGCCAAAAACATTCAGTACTTC
D gene: NA; clone size: NA; J gene: TRBJ2-5; V gene: TRBV4-1; CDR3 protein: CASSYGVGETQYF; CDR3 DNA: TGCGCCAGCAGCTACGGGGTAGGGGAGACCCAGTACTTC